This T cell receptor (beta chain) stems from a study of cytomegalovirus exposure and HLA in healthy donors. Germline V gives CDR1 GTSNPN, CDR2 SVGIG (reference sequence). The CDR3 length is 13 residues. With 1 base removed from V and 1 base from J, the gap between germline ends came to 6 bases. TCRdb's copy holds only in-frame clones and misses some; the assay was immunoSEQ multiplex PCR. The profile shows over 200,000 clones, over 80% of them singletons. The clonotype originates from a woman in her twenties or thirties in good health and CMV-seropositive. Specimen: PBMCs. The chain carries TRBV30 and TRBJ2-3, with D uncertain. The CDR3 loop reads CAWSARGTDTQYF. CDR3 DNA sequence: TGTGCCTGGAGTGCCCGAGGCACAGATACGCAGTATTTT.